The rows below give T cell receptor beta chains drawn from one sample of a study of T cell responses to AZD1222 COVID-19 vaccine. Sequencing was performed with immunoSEQ multiplex PCR; in TCRdb, only in-frame clones are kept and a portion is missing. This table holds approximately 82,000 clones, roughly nine tenths found once. The sample consisted of peripheral blood, taken on day 0 of AZD1222 vaccination. The source is an adult in good health. The CDR3 runs from the conserved cysteine through the conserved F or W. Each record gives: V gene, J gene, CDR3 length, clone size, D gene, CDR3 DNA, CDR3 protein. The D gene is left open where the match is weak. Not every row has a clone size; where given, it reads once, few, many or a size class.

>TRBV7-9|TRBJ1-1|14|.|.
TGTGCCAGCAGCTTTTCTGGATACAACTCTGAAGCTTTCTTT
CASSFSGYNSEAFF
>TRBV7-7|TRBJ2-1|12|.|TRBD2
TGTGCTAGCAGCTTAGCGGGGGGGGAGCAGTTCTTC
CASSLAGGEQFF
>TRBV2|TRBJ1-5|14|.|.
TGTGCCAGCAGTGAATTCGGAGGGACCCAGCCCCAGCATTTT
CASSEFGGTQPQHF
>TRBV4-3|TRBJ2-2|18|.|.
TGCGCCAGCAGCCAAGATCTGACTGGGGCGGGATACACCGGGGAGCTGTTTTTT
CASSQDLTGAGYTGELFF
>TRBV25-1|TRBJ1-2|13|.|.
TGTGCCAGCAGTGAATATCAGCGCTTTGGCTACACCTTC
CASSEYQRFGYTF
>TRBV27|TRBJ1-4|15|.|.
TGTGCCAGCAGTTTATCTTGGGTTTATAATGAAAAACTGTTTTTT
CASSLSWVYNEKLFF
>TRBV19|TRBJ1-2|14|.|.
TGTGCCAGTAGTATAACGGGGGCCAACTATGGCTACACCTTC
CASSITGANYGYTF
>TRBV6-6|TRBJ2-7|15|.|TRBD2
TGTGCCAGCAGTTACGGGCGGGGGGGAGCCTACGAGCAGTACTTC
CASSYGRGGAYEQYF
>TRBV6-2/TRBV6-3|TRBJ2-3|18|.|TRBD2
TGTGCCAGCAGTTACAGGCGTGGAGCGGGGGGGGTCACAGATACGCAGTATTTT
CASSYRRGAGGVTDTQYF
>TRBV3-1/TRBV3-2|TRBJ1-1|15|.|.
TGTGCCAGCAGCCAAACGGGTCCTACCGTCCGAGTCGCTTTCTTT
CASSQTGPTVRVAFF
>TRBV18|TRBJ2-5|14|.|.
TGTGCCAGCTCACCAATTAACATCCAAGAGACCCAGTACTTC
CASSPINIQETQYF
>TRBV19|TRBJ1-3|15|.|.
TGTGCCAGTAGCCCTTTGCTCGGGTACGGAAACACCATATATTTT
CASSPLLGYGNTIYF
>TRBV6-5|TRBJ1-3|15|.|.
TGTGCCAGCAATACCGGCCCCGGCTCTGGAAACACCATATATTTT
CASNTGPGSGNTIYF
>TRBV6-5|TRBJ1-2|14|.|.
TGTGCCAGCTGCCGTCAGAGTAGTTATTATGGCTACACCTTC
CASCRQSSYYGYTF
>TRBV6-2/TRBV6-3|TRBJ2-2|17|.|TRBD1
TGTGCCAGCAGCCCCGGTGGACAGGGGATGTTACCCGGGGAGCTGTTTTTT
CASSPGGQGMLPGELFF
>TRBV3-1/TRBV3-2|TRBJ2-3|16|.|TRBD2
TGTGCCAGCAGCCATCCTAGCGGGGCTAGCACAGATACGCAGTATTTT
CASSHPSGASTDTQYF
>TRBV19|TRBJ1-6|13|once|.
TGTGCCACCTTAGGACGGACTAATTCACCCCTCCACTTT
CATLGRTNSPLHF
>TRBV10-1|TRBJ2-2|15|.|TRBD2
TGCGCCAGCCCTGGGACTAGGAGGGACACCGGGGAGCTGTTTTTT
CASPGTRRDTGELFF
>TRBV24-1|TRBJ2-6|12|.|TRBD1
TGTGCCACCAGGGGGACAGGGGACGTCCTGACTTTC
CATRGTGDVLTF
>TRBV11-2|TRBJ2-7|12|.|.
TGTGCCAGCAGACTGGACCCCTACGAGCAGTACTTC
CASRLDPYEQYF
>TRBV3-1/TRBV3-2|TRBJ2-7|16|once|TRBD2
TGTGCCAGCAGCCCCAGACTAGCGGGGCCTTCCTACGAGCAGTACTTC
CASSPRLAGPSYEQYF
>TRBV28|TRBJ2-5|10|.|.
TGTGCCAGCAGTCGGCACACCCAGTACTTC
CASSRHTQYF
>TRBV30|TRBJ1-5|17|.|.
TGTGCCTGGAGTCCTACCCTCATGGGGGCGGGCAATCAGCCCCAGCATTTT
CAWSPTLMGAGNQPQHF
>TRBV27|TRBJ1-1|16|.|TRBD1
TGTGCCAGCAGTTTACTGGCAGGGGGTCGGAACACTGAAGCTTTCTTT
CASSLLAGGRNTEAFF
>TRBV5-6|TRBJ1-2|15|.|.
TGTGCCAGCAGCTTTGCCGGGGGTTCTAACTATGGCTACACCTTC
CASSFAGGSNYGYTF
>TRBV3-1/TRBV3-2|TRBJ2-4|19|.|TRBD1
TGTGCCAGCAGCCTCCGCCGGGACAGGGGCTCTTGGGCCAAAAACATTCAGTACTTC
CASSLRRDRGSWAKNIQYF
>TRBV19|TRBJ2-7|15|.|.
TGTGCCAGTAGTATAGGAGGAGGCAGGGGGGACGAGCAGTACTTC
CASSIGGGRGDEQYF